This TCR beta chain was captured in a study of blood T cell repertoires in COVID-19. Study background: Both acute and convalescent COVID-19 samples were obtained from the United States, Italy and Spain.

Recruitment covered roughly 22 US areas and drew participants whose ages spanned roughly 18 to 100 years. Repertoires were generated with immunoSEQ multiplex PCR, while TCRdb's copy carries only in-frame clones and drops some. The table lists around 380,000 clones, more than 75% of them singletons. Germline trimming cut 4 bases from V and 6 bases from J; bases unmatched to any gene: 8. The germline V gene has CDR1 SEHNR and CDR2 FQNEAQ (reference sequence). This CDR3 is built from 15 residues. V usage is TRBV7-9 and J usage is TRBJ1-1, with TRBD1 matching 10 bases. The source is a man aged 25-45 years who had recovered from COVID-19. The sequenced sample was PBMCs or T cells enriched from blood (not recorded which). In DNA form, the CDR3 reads TGTGCCAGCAGCTCAACGGGACAGGGGAGGCCTGAAGCTTTCTTT. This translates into CASSSTGQGRPEAFF.